This T cell receptor (beta chain) was recovered during a study of shared clonotypes between healthy human individuals. Libraries were prepared by immunoSEQ multiplex PCR; TCRdb keeps only in-frame clonotypes and omits some of them. This table has about 1 million clones, about three quarters appearing once. About this clone: Antigen: not known.

Study results and caveats: Large depth notwithstanding, sorted-subset sequencing proved incomplete by rarefaction. Compared with clonotypes that all four donors shared, non-shared clonotypes had lower generation probabilities.

The CDR3 runs to 15 residues. CDR1 SGHDT and CDR2 YYEEEE come from the germline V gene. Trimming removed 0 bases at V and 1 base at J, with 11 bases between. This receptor was taken from a man between 18 and 29 years old in good health. The chain combines TRBV5-6 with TRBJ2-7; tentatively, D is TRBD1 or TRBD2 (6 bases each). The sample consisted of memory CD4+ T cells sorted from blood. The sample's subset: CD45RA-negative fraction. CDR3 protein: CASSLGQGRSYEQYF. The CDR3 DNA follows: TGTGCCAGCAGCTTGGGGCAGGGGAGGTCCTACGAGCAGTACTTC.